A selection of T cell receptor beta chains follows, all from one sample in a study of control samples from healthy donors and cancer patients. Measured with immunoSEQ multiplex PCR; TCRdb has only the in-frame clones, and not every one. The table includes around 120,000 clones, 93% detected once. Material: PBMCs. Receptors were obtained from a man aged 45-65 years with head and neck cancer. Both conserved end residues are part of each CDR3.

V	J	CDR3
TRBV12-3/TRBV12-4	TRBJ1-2	CASSGLYGYTF
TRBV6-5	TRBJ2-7	CASRRTGLYEQYF
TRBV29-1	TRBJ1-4	CSVCNRTNEKLFF
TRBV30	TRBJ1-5	CAWSRGGSGQPQHF
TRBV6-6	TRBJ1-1	CASSYPGQGLNTEAFF
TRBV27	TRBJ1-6	CASSRIVNSPLHF
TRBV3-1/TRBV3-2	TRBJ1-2	CASSQDWGQLRF
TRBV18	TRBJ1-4	CASPGTGMREKLFF
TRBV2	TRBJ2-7	CASGSLRDRVGEQYF
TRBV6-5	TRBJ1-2	CASRGQVHYGYTF
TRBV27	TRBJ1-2	CASSPDGYGYTF
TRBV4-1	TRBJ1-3	CASSQGDSSGNTIYF
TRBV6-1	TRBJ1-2	CASSELFGRGYGYPGYTF
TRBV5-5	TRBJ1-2	CASSPRDRVFGGYTF
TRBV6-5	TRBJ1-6	CASNDGNNSPLHF
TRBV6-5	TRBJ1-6	CASSQGGHSEPLHF
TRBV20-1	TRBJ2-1	CSATTGQEQFF
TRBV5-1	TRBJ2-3	CASSSKGGEADTQYF
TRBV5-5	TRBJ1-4	CASSWSLGGEKLFF
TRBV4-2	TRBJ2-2	CASSRLSGPGELFF
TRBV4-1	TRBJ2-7	CASRLSGSTLGEQYF
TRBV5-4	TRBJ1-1	CASSLFSGKGSNTEAFF
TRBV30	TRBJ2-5	CAWRLQGGRTQYF
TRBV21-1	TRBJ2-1	CASSYFRTLFYNEQFF
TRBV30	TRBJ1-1	CAWGQTRGTEAFF
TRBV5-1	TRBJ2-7	CASSVAPGLQEQYF
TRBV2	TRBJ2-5	CASIFQGPMPAETQYF
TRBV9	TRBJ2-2	CASRPSSNTGELFF
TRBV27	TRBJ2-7	CATPRQYF
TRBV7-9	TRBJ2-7	CASSSKDRGYEQYF
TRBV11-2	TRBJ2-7	CASSLGSGGNYEQYF
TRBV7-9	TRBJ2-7	CASSTWRSSYEQYF
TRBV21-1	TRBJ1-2	CASSKGELGSQGPGYTF
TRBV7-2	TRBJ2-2	CASSLGGGTGELFF
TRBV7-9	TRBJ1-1	CASSLTQGNTEAFF